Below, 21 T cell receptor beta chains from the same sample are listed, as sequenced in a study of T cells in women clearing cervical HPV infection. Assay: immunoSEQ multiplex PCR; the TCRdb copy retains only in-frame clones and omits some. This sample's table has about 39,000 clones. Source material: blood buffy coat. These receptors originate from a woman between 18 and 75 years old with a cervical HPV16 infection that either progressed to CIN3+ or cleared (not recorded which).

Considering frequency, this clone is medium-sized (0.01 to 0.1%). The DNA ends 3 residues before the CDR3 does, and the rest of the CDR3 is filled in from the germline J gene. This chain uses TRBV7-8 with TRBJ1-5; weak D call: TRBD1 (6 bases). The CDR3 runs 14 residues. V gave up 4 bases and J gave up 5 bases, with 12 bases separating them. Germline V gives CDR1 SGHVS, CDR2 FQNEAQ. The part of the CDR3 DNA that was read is TGTGCCAGCAGCTCCGGGACATCCTATCAGCCC. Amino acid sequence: CASSSGTSYQP. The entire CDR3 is CASSSGTSYQPQHF.

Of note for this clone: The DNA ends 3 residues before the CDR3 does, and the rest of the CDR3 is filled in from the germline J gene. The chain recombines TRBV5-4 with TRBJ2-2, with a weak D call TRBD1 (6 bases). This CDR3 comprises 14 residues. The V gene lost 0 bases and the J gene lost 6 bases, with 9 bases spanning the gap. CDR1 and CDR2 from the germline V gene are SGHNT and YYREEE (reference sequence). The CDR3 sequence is CASSLDSGAGELFF. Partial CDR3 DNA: TGTGCCAGCAGCTTGGATTCAGGGGCCGGGGAG.

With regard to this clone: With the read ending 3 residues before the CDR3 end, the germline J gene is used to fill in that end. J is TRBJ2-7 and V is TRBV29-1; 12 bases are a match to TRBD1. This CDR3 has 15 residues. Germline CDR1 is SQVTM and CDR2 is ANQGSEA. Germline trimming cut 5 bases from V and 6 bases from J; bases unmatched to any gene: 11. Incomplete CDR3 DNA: TGCAGCGTTTTTTCCGGGACAGGGGGCCAAATCGAG. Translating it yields CSVFSGTGGQIE. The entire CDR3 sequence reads CSVFSGTGGQIEQYF.

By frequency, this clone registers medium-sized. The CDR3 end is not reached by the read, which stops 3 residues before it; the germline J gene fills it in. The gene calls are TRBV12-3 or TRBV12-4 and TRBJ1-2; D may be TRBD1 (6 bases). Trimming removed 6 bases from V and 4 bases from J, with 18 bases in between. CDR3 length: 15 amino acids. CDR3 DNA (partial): TGTGCCAGCAGACCCTCATCGAGAGGGGGCTATGGC. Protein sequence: CASRPSSRGGYG. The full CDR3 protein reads CASRPSSRGGYGYTF.

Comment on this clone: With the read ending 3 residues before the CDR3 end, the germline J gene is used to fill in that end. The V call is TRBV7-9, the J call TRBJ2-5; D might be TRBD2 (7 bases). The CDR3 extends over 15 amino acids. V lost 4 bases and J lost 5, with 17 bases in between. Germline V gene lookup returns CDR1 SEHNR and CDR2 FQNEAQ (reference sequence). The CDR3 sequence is CASSSGDYVLETQYF. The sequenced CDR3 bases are TGTGCCAGCAGCTCAGGGGACTACGTCCTGGAGACC.

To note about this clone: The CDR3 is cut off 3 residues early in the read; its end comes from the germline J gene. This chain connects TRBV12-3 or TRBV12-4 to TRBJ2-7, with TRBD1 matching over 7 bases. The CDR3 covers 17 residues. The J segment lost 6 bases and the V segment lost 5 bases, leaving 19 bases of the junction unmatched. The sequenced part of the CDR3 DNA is TGTGCCAGCAGTGCTCCTCGACAGGGTGGCCTCTTGAGCGAG. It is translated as CASSAPRQGGLLSE. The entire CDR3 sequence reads CASSAPRQGGLLSEQYF.

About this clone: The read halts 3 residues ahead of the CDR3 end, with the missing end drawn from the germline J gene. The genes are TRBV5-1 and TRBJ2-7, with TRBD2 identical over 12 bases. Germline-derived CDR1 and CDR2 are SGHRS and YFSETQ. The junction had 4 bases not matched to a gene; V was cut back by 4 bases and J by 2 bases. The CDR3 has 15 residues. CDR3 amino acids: CASSPLAGGTYEQYF. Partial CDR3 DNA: TGCGCCAGCAGCCCCCTAGCGGGGGGGACCTACGAG.

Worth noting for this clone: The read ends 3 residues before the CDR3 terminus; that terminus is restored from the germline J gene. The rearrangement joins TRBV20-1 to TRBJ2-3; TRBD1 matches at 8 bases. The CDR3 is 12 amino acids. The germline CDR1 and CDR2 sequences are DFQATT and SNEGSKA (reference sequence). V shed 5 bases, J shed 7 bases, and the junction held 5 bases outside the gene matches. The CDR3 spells CSAVGTGHTQYF. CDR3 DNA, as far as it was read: TGCAGTGCTGTCGGGACAGGACATACG.

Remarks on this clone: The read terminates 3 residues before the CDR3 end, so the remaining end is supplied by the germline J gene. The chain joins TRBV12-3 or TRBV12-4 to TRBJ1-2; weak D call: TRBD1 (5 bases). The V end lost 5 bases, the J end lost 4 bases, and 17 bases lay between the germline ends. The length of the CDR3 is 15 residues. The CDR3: CASSTTGVASYGYTF. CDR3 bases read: TGTGCCAGCAGTACGACGGGGGTTGCGTCCTATGGC.

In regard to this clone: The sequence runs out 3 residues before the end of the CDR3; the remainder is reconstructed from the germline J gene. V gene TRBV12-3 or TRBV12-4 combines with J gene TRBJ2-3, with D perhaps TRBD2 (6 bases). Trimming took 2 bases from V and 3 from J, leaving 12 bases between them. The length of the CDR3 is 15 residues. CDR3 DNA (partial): TGTGCCAGCAGTTTATTTGGCGGGGAGACAGATACG. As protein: CASSLFGGETDT. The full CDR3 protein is CASSLFGGETDTQYF.

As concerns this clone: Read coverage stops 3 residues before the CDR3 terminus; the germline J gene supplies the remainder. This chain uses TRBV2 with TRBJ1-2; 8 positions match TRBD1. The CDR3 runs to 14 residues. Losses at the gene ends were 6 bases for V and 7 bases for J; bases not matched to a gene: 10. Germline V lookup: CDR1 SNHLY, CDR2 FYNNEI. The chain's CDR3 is CASRPGQGERGYTF. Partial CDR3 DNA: TGTGCCAGCAGACCCGGACAGGGAGAACGTGGC.

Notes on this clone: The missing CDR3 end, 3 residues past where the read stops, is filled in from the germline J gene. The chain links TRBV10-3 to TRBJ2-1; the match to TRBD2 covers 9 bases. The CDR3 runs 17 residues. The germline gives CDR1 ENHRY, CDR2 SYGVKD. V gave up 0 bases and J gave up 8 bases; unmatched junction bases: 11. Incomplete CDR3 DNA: TGTGCCATCAGTGAGTCACCTTTTAAAGGGACTAGCCATGAG. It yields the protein CAISESPFKGTSHE. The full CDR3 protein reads CAISESPFKGTSHEQFF.

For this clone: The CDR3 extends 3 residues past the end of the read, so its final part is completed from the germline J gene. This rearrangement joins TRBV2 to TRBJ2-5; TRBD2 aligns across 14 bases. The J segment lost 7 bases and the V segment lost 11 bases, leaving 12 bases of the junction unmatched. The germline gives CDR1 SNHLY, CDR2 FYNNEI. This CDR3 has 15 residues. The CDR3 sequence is CAGSGTSGGYRTQYF. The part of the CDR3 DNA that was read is TGTGCCGGGTCGGGGACTAGCGGGGGTTACAGGACC.

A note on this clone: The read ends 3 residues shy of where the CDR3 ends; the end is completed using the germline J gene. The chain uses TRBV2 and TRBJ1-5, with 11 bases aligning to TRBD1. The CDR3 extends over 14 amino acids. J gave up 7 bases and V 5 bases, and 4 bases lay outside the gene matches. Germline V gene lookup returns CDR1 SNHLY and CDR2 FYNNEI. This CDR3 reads CASSTGQGVQPQHF. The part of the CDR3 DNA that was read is TGTGCCAGCAGTACGGGACAGGGGGTACAGCCC.

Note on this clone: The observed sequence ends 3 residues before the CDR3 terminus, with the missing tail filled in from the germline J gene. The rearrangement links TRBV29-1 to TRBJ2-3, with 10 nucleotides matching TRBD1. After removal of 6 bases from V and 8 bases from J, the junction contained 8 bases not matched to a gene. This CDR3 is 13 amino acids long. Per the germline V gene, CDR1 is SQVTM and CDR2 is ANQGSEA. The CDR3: CSVLGQGMGTQYF. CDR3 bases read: TGCAGCGTGCTGGGACAGGGGATGGGTACG.

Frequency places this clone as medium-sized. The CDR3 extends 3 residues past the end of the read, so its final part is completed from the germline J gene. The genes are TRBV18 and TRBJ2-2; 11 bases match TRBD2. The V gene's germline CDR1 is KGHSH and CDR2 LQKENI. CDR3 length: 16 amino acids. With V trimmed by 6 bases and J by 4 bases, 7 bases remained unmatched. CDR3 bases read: TGTGCCAGCTCCCGTACTAGCGGGGGTCGCACCGGGGAG. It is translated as CASSRTSGGRTGE. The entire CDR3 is CASSRTSGGRTGELFF.

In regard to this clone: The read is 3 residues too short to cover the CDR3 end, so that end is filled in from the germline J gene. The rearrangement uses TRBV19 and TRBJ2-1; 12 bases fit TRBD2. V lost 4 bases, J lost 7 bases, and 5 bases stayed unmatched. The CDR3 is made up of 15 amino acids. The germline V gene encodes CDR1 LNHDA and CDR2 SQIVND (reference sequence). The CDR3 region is CASSRPSGGANEQFF. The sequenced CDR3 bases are TGTGCCAGTAGTAGACCTAGCGGGGGGGCAAATGAG.

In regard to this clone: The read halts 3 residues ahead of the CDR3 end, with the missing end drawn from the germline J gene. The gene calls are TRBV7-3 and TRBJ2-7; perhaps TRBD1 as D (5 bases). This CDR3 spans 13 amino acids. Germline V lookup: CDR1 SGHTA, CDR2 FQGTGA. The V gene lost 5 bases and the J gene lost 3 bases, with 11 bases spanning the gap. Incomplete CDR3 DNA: TGTGCCAGCAGCACCCTCCAGGGCTACGAG. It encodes CASSTLQGYE. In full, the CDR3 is CASSTLQGYEQYF.

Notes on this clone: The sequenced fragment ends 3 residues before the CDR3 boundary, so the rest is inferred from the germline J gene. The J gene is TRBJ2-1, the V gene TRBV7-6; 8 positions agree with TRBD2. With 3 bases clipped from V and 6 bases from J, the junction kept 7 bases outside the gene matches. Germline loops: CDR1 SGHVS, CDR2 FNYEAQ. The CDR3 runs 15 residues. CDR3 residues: CASSFGTSRVNEQFF. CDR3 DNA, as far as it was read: TGTGCCAGCAGCTTCGGGACTAGTAGAGTCAATGAG.

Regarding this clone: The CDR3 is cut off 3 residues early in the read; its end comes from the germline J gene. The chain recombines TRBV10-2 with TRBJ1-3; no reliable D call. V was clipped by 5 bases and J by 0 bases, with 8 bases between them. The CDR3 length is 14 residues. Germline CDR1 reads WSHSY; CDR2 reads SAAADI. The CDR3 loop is CASSKGPSGNTIYF. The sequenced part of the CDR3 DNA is TGCGCCAGCAGTAAGGGCCCCTCTGGAAACACC.

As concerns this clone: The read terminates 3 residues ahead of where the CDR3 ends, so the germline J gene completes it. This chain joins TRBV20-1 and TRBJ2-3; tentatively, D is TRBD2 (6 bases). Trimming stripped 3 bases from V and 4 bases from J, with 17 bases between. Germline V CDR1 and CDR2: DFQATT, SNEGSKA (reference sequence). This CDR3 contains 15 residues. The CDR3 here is CSASNPGVNSDTQYF. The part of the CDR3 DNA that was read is TGCAGTGCTAGTAACCCGGGGGTGAATTCAGATACG.